This entry describes one T cell receptor (beta chain). Antigen unknown. The CDR3 runs to 14 residues. The germline gives CDR1 MNHEY, CDR2 SMNVEV (reference sequence). Trimming pared 5 bases from V and 3 bases from J, leaving 13 bases between. Individually, cDNA molecules had unique molecular identifiers attached to them. TCRdb re-analysed the 5' RACE reads in MiXCR, keeping a single row per CDR3 protein. This repertoire shows 65,000 to 75,000 distinct CDR3 sequences, 11% found once; its top ten account for 3.5% to 4%. The data derive from a study of early T cells in non-severe SARS-CoV-2 infection. On the study more broadly: Sequencing input comprised bulk RNA from unsorted whole blood; chain pairing was not available. Points from the study as a whole: VDJdb matching, biased toward anti-spike CD8 responses, missed private and CD4 specificities.

V usage is TRBV27 and J usage is TRBJ1-2; D is undetermined. This receptor was taken from an adult who was a healthcare worker with PCR-confirmed SARS-CoV-2 infection or an uninfected control (not recorded which). The sequenced material came from whole blood. The CDR3 DNA follows: TGTGCCAGCAGTGAGGCTTGGACGGACTATGGCTACACCTTC. Amino acid sequence: CASSEAWTDYGYTF.